This TCR beta chain came from a study of cytomegalovirus exposure and HLA in healthy donors. Overall study results and limits: Later analysis identified a missense DCLRE1C variant that was linked to TCR beta V- and J-gene trimming. It was assumed in the presence/absence analyses that sequencing depth was roughly uniform across donors. HLA allele associations emerged for 17,000 or so TCR beta sequences in a later analysis, at 0.05 false discovery rate.

The CDR3 is 13 amino acids. V lost 9 bases, J lost 4 bases, and 4 bases stayed unmatched. Looked up from germline, CDR1 is SNHLY and CDR2 is FYNNEI. This clone was recorded only once. The antigen is undetermined. PCR was performed using 60 Vbeta and 13 Jbeta primers. Clones were sequenced by immunoSEQ multiplex PCR, and TCRdb holds only the in-frame ones, with some missing. Of 150,000 to 200,000 clones in the sample, about 77% were seen once. The chain combines TRBV2 with TRBJ1-1; 11 bases match TRBD1. The specimen sequenced was PBMCs. This TCR was sampled from a woman aged 25 to 39 in good health and CMV-seropositive. The CDR3 bases are TGTGCCAGGGGGACAGGGGGGAGCACTGAAGCTTTCTTT. It translates to CARGTGGSTEAFF.